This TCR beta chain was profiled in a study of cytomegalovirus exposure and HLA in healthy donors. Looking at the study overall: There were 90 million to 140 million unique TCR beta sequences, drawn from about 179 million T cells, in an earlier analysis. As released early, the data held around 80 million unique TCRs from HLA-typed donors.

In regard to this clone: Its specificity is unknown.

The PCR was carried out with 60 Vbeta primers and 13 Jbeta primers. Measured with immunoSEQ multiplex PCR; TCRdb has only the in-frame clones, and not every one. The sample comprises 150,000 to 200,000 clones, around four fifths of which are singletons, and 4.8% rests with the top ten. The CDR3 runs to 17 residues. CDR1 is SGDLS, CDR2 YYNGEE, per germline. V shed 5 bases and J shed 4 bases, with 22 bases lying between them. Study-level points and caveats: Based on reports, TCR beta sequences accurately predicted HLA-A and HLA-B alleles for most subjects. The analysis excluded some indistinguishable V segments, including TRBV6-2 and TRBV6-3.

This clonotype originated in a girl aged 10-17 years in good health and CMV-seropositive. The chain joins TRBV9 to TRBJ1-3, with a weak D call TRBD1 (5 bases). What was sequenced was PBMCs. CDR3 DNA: TGTGCCAGCAGTCTTAAGGTAGACAGATCAAGAGGAAACACCATATATTTT. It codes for CASSLKVDRSRGNTIYF. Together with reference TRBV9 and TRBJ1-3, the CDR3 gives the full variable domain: DSGVTQTPKHLITATGQRVTLRCSPRSGDLSVYWYQQSLDQGLQFLIQYYNGEERAKGNILERFSAQQFPDLHSELNLSSLELGDSALYFCASSLKVDRSRGNTIYFGEGSWLTVV.